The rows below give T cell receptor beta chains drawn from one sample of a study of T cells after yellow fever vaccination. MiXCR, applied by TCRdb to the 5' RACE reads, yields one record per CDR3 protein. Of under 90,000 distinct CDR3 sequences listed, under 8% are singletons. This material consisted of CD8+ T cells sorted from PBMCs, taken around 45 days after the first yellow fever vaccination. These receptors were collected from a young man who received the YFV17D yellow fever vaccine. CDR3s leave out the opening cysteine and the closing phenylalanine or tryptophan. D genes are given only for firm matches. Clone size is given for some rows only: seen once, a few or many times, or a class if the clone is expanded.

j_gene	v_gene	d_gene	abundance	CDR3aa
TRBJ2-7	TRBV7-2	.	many	ASSLSSAYEQY
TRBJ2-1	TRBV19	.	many	ASSISSGEQF
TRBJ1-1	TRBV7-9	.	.	ASSLGAVEAF
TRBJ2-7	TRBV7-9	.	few	ASSLGRGNEQY
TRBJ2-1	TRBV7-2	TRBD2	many	ASSWGLAGNNEQF
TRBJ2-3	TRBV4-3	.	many	ASSHAGSKDTQY
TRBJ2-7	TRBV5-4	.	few	ASSLGPLYEQY
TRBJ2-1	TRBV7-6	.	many	ASSTGVATQF
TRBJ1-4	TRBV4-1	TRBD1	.	ASSHSDFGGQGNEKLF
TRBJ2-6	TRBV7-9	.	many	ASSLGHPAGANVLT
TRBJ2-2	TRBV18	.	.	ASSPNGGASGELF
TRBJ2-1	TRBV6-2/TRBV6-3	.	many	ALSYSFSYNEQF
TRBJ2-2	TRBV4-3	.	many	ASSQYRGTGELF
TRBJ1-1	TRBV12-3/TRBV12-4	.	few	ASSPHNMNTEAF
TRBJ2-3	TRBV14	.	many	ASSQEARQGDTDTQY
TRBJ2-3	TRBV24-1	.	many	ATSESTGASTDTQY
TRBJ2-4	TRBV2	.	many	ASRFLAELAKNIQY
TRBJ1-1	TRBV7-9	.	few	ASSSTAPMNTEAF
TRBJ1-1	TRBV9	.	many	ASSRTGTVNTEAF
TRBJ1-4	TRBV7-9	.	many	ASTSGRRDEKLF
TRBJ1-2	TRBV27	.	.	DSSLYPRAANYGYT
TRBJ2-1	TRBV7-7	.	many	ASGGANKAEQF
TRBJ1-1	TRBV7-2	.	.	ASSLVPGATEAF
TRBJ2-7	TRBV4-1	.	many	ASSHPGTGYEQY
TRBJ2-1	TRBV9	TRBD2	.	ASSVARGGLNEQF
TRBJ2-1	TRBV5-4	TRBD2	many	ASSFSGGAMDEQF
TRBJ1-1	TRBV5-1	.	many	ASSQDTGVAEAF
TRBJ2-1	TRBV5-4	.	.	ASSPPDRPNEQF
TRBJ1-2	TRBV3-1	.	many	ASSQGPWGPYGYT
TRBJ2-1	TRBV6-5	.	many	ASSYSTGSAYNEQF
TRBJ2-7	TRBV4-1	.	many	ASSQDTDSYEQY
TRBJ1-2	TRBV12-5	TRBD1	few	ASASGVRGQNYGYT
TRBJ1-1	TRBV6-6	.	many	ASRESNTEAF
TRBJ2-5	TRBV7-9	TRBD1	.	ASSSRGNPALETQY
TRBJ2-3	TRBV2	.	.	ASRKVETDTQY
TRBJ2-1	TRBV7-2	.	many	ASSDSGRKF
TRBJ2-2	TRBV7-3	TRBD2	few	ASSLLAGGSNTGELF
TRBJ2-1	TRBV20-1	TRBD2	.	SARGFTSGGAVNEQF
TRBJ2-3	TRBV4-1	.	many	ASSQFDPSSTDTQY
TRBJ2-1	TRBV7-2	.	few	ASSLSPGLYNEQF
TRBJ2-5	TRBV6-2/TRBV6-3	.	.	ASSYPDNRGETQY
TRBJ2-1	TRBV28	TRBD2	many	ASSSPLLAGDDEQF
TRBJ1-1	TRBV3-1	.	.	ASSRADGGLREAF
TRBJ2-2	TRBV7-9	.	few	ASSLAGRQSNTGELF
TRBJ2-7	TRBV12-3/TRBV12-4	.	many	ASTSPYGEQY
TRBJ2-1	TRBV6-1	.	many	ASSDPGNEQF
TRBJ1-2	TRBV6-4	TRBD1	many	ASSDSPGQGAESYT
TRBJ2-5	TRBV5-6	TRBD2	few	ASSLLTGLAEQETQY
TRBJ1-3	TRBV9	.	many	ASSDEFSGNTIY
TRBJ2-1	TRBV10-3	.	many	AISDSVISHEQF
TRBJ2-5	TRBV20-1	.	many	SAGGARTTKTQY
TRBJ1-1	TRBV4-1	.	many	ASSQAQMNTEAF
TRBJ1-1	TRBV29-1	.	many	SVLVFTEAF
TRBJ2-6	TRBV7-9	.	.	ASSLPSGSGANVLT
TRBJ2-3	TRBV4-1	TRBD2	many	ASSQRGGPGTDTQY
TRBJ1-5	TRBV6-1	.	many	ASGGTVYSNQPQH
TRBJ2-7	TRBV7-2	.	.	ATSFGGPTSEQY
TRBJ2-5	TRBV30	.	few	AWSRDFLAEETQY
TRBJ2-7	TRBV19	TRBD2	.	ASSIRLAGAGYEQY
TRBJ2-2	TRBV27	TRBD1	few	ASSELRTGLTGELF